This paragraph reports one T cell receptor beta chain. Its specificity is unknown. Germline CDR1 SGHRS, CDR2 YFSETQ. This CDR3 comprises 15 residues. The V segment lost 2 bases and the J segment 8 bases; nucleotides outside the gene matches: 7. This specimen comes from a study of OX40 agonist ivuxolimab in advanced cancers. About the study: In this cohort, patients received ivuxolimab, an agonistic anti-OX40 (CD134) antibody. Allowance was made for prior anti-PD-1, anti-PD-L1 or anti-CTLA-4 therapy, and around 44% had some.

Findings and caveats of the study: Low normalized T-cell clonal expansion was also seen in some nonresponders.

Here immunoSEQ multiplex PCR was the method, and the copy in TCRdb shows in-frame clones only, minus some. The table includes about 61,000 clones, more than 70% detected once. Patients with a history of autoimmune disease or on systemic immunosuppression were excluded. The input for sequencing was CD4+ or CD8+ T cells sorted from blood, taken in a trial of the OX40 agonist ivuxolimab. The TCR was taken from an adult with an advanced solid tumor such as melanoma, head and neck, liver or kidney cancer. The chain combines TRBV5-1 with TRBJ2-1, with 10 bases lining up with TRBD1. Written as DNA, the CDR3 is TGCGCCAGCAGCTTAGGGACAGGGGCTGTCTATGAGCAGTTCTTC. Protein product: CASSLGTGAVYEQFF. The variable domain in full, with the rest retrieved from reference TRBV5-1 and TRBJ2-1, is KAGVTQTPRYLIKTRGQQVTLSCSPISGHRSVSWYQQTPGQGLQFLFEYFSETQRNKGNFPGRFSGRQFSNSRSEMNVSTLELGDSALYLCASSLGTGAVYEQFFGPGTRLTVL.